A single TCR beta chain is shown here with its context. Its antigen is currently not known. No qualities accompany the bases; no much larger clone lies one base away. CD8 naive samples consisted of CD45RO-negative cells that were positively selected for CCR7, yielding a CD45RA+CCR7+ population without TemRA cells. The donors were healthy, HIV-negative adults who had no recently reported acute infections or vaccinations. Every donor was a Caucasian adult living in Nashville, Tennessee, USA. After blood collection by leukapheresis, PBMCs were isolated using Ficoll-Histopaque density gradient centrifugation and then cryopreserved in the vapor phase of liquid nitrogen. Analytical flow cytometry was used to check the purity and quantity of every magnetically sorted T cell population. Each sorted fraction had its genomic DNA isolated and then quantified by UV absorbance on a Nanodrop 2000c. This sample is drawn from a study of shared clonotypes between healthy human individuals (TCRdb year 2020). Broadly, across the study: The cohort comprised a couple of women and three men aged 18 to 49 years. Each donor's leukapheresis produced roughly between roughly 0.85 and 9.5 billion PBMCs. Different laboratories and diverse techniques were used to prepare libraries and sequence TCR repertoires, to increase sequencing depth and limit assay-specific biases. For each donor, CD4 naive and CD4 memory were each run on three plates, CD8 naive on two plates, and CD8 memory on one plate. Blood TCR repertoires of roughly 5 healthy adults were deeply sequenced to estimate repertoire size and the extent of clonotype sharing between individuals. The study at large found these results: Naive subsets generally had larger estimated clonotype richness than memory subsets did. Pairwise subsampling led to the expectation that sequencing depth would affect the degree of clonotype sharing among donors. Sharing across a few donors was observed for around 5% of naive CD4, over 3% of naive CD8, over 2% of memory CD4, and around 0.42% of memory CD8 clonotypes. Rarefaction of sorted-subset datasets indicated incomplete sequencing despite the large sequencing depth. Sampling was restricted to blood, and TCR repertoires in tissue are likely to differ from TCR repertoires in blood. Because the study included a small number of donors, the genetic and exposure-history diversity represented was limited. Higher generation probabilities were observed for clonotypes shared by all four sorted-subset donors than for non-shared clonotypes.

Using the deep immunoSEQ assay, multiplex PCR amplified TCR CDR3 regions from genomic DNA. Genomic DNA extracted from each cell subset was distributed evenly over all wells of several immunoSEQ 96-well plates, and each plate served as one replicate. Each replicate PCR for sorted subsets received about 180 ng genomic DNA, equal to about 30,000 T cell genomes. The purified libraries were quantified using a Qubit 3.0 fluorometer, sized with a Bioanalyzer 2100, and then quantified again using the KAPA Library Quantification kit. Every immunoSEQ 96-well plate was sequenced on a separate single-read 150-cycle Illumina NextSeq 550 flow cell. The study's processing was this. Because only junctional sequences without quality scores were contained in the immunoSEQ output, filtering matching that applied to full-length reads could not be performed. Sequences were annotated with PyIR, a Python wrapper for IgBLAST v1.9, using IMGT germline references to assign V/J genes and CDR3. Reads with weak V/J assignments (E-value above 1e-6), missing CDR3, stop codons, out-of-frame junctions, or ambiguous translated residues were removed. V3J clonotypes were defined by identical inferred V gene, J gene, and CDR3 amino acid sequence. Percentage overlap between repertoires was calculated by dividing the number of shared unique clonotypes by the size of the smaller repertoire. Repertoire richness was assessed with RTK rarefaction, the Chao1 estimator, and Recon v2.1 estimates of unobserved clonotypes. For all TCRbeta clonotypes obtained by the gDNA method from several donors, generation probabilities were computed with OLGA. TCRdb re-hosts the immuneACCESS table, in-frame sequences only. Its copies lack some clones; in the studies checked, an unresolved V gene accounts for under half of them, and the cause for the rest is not known. The V and J calls and clone size are taken from that table; D and trimming were inferred from the DNA. This sample holds hundreds of thousands of clones; roughly 95% were observed only once. The ten largest clones add up to about 0.12% of the sample.

Measured from the cysteine to the phenylalanine, the CDR3 is 17 residues long. Only the CDR3 part of the read is kept: 51 bases, read in frame from the first base. In the germline V gene, CDR1 corresponds to MGHRA and CDR2 to YSYEKL. Trimming takes 4 bases from V and 8 bases from J, and the germline ends sit 24 bases apart. This receptor was identified in a young woman in good health. The sequenced sample consisted of naive CD8+ T cells sorted from blood. In light of the paper, this sample's cell subset or site label describes: CD45RA+CCR7+. This chain is built from TRBV4-1 and TRBJ2-1; the D region possibly corresponds to TRBD2 (6 bases align). The DNA is TGCGCCAGCAGCCCGCCTGACCCTGGCGGGATCGAGGATGAGCAGTTCTTC. Its protein is CASSPPDPGGIEDEQFF.